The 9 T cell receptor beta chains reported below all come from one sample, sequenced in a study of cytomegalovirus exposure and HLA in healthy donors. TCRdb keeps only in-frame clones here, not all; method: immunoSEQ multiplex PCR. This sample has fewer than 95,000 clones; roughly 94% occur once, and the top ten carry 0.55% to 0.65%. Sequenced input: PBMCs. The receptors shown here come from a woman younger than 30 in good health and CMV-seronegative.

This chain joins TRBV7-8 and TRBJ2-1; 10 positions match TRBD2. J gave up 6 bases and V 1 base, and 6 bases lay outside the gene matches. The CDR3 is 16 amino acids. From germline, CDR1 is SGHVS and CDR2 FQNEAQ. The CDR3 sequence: CASSLGFRTSGNEQFF. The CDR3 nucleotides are TGTGCCAGCAGCTTAGGTTTCCGGACTAGCGGCAATGAGCAGTTCTTC.

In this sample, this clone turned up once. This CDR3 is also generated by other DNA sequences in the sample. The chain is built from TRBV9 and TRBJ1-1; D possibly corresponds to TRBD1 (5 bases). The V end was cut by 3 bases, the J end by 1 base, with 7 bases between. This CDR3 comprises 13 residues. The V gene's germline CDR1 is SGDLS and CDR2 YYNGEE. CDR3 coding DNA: TGTGCCAGCAGCGGCGGGGGGAACACTGAAGCTTTCTTT. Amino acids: CASSGGGNTEAFF.

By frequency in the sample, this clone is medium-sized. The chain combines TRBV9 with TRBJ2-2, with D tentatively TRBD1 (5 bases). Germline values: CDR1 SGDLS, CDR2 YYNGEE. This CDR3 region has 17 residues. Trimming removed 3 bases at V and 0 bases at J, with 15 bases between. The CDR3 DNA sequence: TGTGCCAGCAGCGCTCTAAAGACAGTTCCGAACACCGGGGAGCTGTTTTTT. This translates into CASSALKTVPNTGELFF.

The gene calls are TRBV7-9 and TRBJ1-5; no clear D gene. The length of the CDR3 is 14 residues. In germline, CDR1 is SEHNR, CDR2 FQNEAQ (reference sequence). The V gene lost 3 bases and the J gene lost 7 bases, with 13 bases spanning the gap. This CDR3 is CASSLDQDWQPQHF. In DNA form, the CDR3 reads TGTGCCAGCAGCTTGGATCAGGATTGGCAGCCCCAGCATTTT.

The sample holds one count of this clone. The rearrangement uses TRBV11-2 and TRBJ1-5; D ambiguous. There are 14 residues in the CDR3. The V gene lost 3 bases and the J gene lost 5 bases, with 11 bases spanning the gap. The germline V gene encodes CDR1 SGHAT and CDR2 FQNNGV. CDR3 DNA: TGTGCCAGCAGCTTCCCAGGCGGGGATCAGCCCCAGCATTTT. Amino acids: CASSFPGGDQPQHF.

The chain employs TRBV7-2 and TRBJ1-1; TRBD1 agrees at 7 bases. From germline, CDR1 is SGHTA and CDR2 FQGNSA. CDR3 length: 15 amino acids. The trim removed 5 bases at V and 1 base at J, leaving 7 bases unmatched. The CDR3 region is CASSPSDRPNTEAFF. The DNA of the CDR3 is TGTGCCAGCAGCCCTTCGGACAGGCCGAACACTGAAGCTTTCTTT.

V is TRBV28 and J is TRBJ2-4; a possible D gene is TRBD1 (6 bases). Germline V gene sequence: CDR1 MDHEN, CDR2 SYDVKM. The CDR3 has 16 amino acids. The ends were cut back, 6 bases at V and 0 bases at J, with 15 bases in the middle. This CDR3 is CASSPGQLLAKNIQYF. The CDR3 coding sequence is TGTGCCAGCAGCCCAGGACAGCTACTAGCCAAAAACATTCAGTACTTC.

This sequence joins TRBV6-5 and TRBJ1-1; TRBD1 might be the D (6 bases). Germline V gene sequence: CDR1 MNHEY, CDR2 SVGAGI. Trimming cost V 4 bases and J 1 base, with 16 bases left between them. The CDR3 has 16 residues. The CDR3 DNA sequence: TGTGCCAGCAGTTTACGACAGGATCTCTGGAACACTGAAGCTTTCTTT. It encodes CASSLRQDLWNTEAFF.

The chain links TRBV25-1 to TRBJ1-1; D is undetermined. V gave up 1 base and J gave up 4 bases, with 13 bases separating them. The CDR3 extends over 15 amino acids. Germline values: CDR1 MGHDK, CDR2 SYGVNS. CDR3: CASSESGEETTEAFF. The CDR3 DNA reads TGTGCCAGCAGTGAATCCGGGGAGGAGACCACTGAAGCTTTCTTT. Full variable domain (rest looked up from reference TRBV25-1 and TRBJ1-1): EADIYQTPRYLVIGTGKKITLECSQTMGHDKMYWYQQDPGMELHLIHYSYGVNSTEKGDLSSESTVSRIRTEHFPLTLESARPSHTSQYLCASSESGEETTEAFFGQGTRLTVV.